The TCR beta chain described here comes from a study of shared clonotypes between healthy human individuals. The data were produced by immunoSEQ multiplex PCR, yet TCRdb's version contains in-frame clones alone and is incomplete. This table holds some 2,000,000 clones, roughly 94% found once. Germline CDR1 is SEHNR and CDR2 is FQNEAQ (reference sequence). This CDR3 comprises 15 residues. V shed 2 bases, J shed 2 bases, and the junction held 2 bases outside the gene matches. The study enrolled healthy HIV-negative adults without recent acute infections or vaccinations as donors. Memory CD4+ cells were the fraction left after CD45RA+ naive selection. This clone was recorded once. What it binds is unknown. Broader study findings: Naive subsets tended to show greater estimated richness than memory subsets.

The chain has TRBV7-9 and TRBJ2-5; 10 bases match TRBD2. Sample: naive CD4+ T cells sorted from blood. The subset here: CD45RA+ positively selected. The TCR sequence derives from a man aged 18 to 29 in good health. The CDR3 loop is CASSLLSGRQETQYF. DNA for the CDR3: TGTGCCAGCAGCTTACTTAGCGGGAGGCAAGAGACCCAGTACTTC.